A selection of T cell receptor beta chains follows, all from one sample in a study of cytomegalovirus exposure and HLA in healthy donors. The protocol was immunoSEQ multiplex PCR, while the TCRdb copy is restricted to in-frame clones and leaves out a portion. There are roughly 310,000 clones in the sample; over 75% occur only once, and roughly 0.96% lies in the top ten. Sequencing was performed on PBMCs. The origin of the receptors is a young man in good health and CMV-seronegative. The CDR3 runs from the conserved cysteine through the conserved F or W. The D gene is left open where the match is weak. Clone sizes are given selectively: once, few, many, or a class where the clone is expanded.

abundance: NA
v_gene: TRBV19
d_gene: NA
j_gene: TRBJ1-1
CDR3nt: TGTGCCAGTAGTTACACAGGGGAAGCTTTCTTT
CDR3aa: CASSYTGEAFF

abundance: NA
v_gene: TRBV6-6
d_gene: NA
j_gene: TRBJ1-1
CDR3nt: TGTGCCAGCAGCCGAGCAAACACTGAAGCTTTCTTT
CDR3aa: CASSRANTEAFF

abundance: NA
v_gene: TRBV4-3
d_gene: NA
j_gene: TRBJ1-2
CDR3nt: TGCGCCAGCAGCCAAGAATGGCCGGCAGGTGCTTCCTATGGCTACACCTTC
CDR3aa: CASSQEWPAGASYGYTF

abundance: few
v_gene: TRBV27
d_gene: NA
j_gene: TRBJ2-7
CDR3nt: TGTGCCAGCAGTTTTTCAGGGATCTACGAGCAGTACTTC
CDR3aa: CASSFSGIYEQYF

abundance: NA
v_gene: TRBV9
d_gene: TRBD1
j_gene: TRBJ1-4
CDR3nt: TGTGCCAGCAGCGCGGGACAGGGAGGTGAAAAACTGTTTTTT
CDR3aa: CASSAGQGGEKLFF

abundance: NA
v_gene: TRBV5-4
d_gene: NA
j_gene: TRBJ2-7
CDR3nt: TGTGCCAGCAGCCTCGGGACAAACTCCTACGAGCAGTACTTC
CDR3aa: CASSLGTNSYEQYF

abundance: NA
v_gene: TRBV6-6
d_gene: NA
j_gene: TRBJ1-1
CDR3nt: TGTGCCAGCAGTTACTCGACAGGAAGACTGAACACTGAAGCTTTCTTT
CDR3aa: CASSYSTGRLNTEAFF

abundance: once
v_gene: TRBV5-5
d_gene: TRBD1
j_gene: TRBJ2-7
CDR3nt: TGTGCCAGCAGCTTCCCAGGGGGACCCTACGAGCAGTACTTC
CDR3aa: CASSFPGGPYEQYF

abundance: few
v_gene: TRBV19
d_gene: NA
j_gene: TRBJ2-7
CDR3nt: TGTGCCAGTAGAATACCAGGGAACACCTACGAGCAGTACTTC
CDR3aa: CASRIPGNTYEQYF

abundance: NA
v_gene: TRBV2
d_gene: NA
j_gene: TRBJ2-7
CDR3nt: TGTGCCAGCAGTGCTTCCGGGACATCGCAGCAGTACTTC
CDR3aa: CASSASGTSQQYF

abundance: NA
v_gene: TRBV5-1
d_gene: TRBD2
j_gene: TRBJ2-5
CDR3nt: TGCGCCAGCAGCTTGATGTCTAGCGGGGGAGAGACCCAGTACTTC
CDR3aa: CASSLMSSGGETQYF

abundance: NA
v_gene: TRBV27
d_gene: TRBD2
j_gene: TRBJ2-3
CDR3nt: TGTGCCAGCAGTTTGCAACTAGCGGGCACAGATACGCAGTATTTT
CDR3aa: CASSLQLAGTDTQYF

abundance: NA
v_gene: TRBV15
d_gene: TRBD1
j_gene: TRBJ2-7
CDR3nt: TGTGCCACCAGCAGACTCCTCCTCCGGGACAGGGCATCCTACGAGCAGTACTTC
CDR3aa: CATSRLLLRDRASYEQYF

abundance: once
v_gene: TRBV27
d_gene: TRBD2
j_gene: TRBJ2-1
CDR3nt: TGTGCCAGCAGTTTAACCGCGCCGGGGGGTTTGTACAATGAGCAGTTCTTC
CDR3aa: CASSLTAPGGLYNEQFF

abundance: once
v_gene: TRBV11-2
d_gene: NA
j_gene: TRBJ2-7
CDR3nt: TGTGCCAGCAGCTTATATTCAGGGGATCACGAGCAGTACTTC
CDR3aa: CASSLYSGDHEQYF

abundance: NA
v_gene: TRBV7-9
d_gene: TRBD1
j_gene: TRBJ1-1
CDR3nt: TGTGCCAGCAGCGGGGGACAGGGGGTGAACACTGAAGCTTTCTTT
CDR3aa: CASSGGQGVNTEAFF

abundance: NA
v_gene: TRBV29-1
d_gene: NA
j_gene: TRBJ1-2
CDR3nt: TGCAGCGTTGTTTCAGGGCTGGCTAACTATGGCTACACCTTC
CDR3aa: CSVVSGLANYGYTF

abundance: NA
v_gene: TRBV11-2
d_gene: TRBD2
j_gene: TRBJ2-5
CDR3nt: TGTGCCAGCAGCTTAGACGGGACTAGCGGGGAGACCCAGTACTTC
CDR3aa: CASSLDGTSGETQYF

abundance: NA
v_gene: TRBV18
d_gene: NA
j_gene: TRBJ1-2
CDR3nt: TGTGCCAGCTCACCGGGGAGCGGGTATGGCTACACCTTC
CDR3aa: CASSPGSGYGYTF

abundance: NA
v_gene: TRBV27
d_gene: TRBD2
j_gene: TRBJ2-7
CDR3nt: TGTGCCAGCAGCGATTCGTGGACTAGACATTACGGGCAGTACTTC
CDR3aa: CASSDSWTRHYGQYF

abundance: once
v_gene: TRBV28
d_gene: NA
j_gene: TRBJ2-5
CDR3nt: TGTGCCAGCAGCACAGCTACCGGAGAGACCCAGTACTTC
CDR3aa: CASSTATGETQYF

abundance: NA
v_gene: TRBV10-3
d_gene: NA
j_gene: TRBJ1-1
CDR3nt: TGTGCCATCAGAAACCCGGGTGTGAACACTGAAGCTTTCTTT
CDR3aa: CAIRNPGVNTEAFF

abundance: NA
v_gene: TRBV4-1
d_gene: TRBD2
j_gene: TRBJ2-7
CDR3nt: TGCGCCAGCAGCCCCTGGTGGACTAGCGGGGGCCTATCCTACGAGCAGTACTTC
CDR3aa: CASSPWWTSGGLSYEQYF

abundance: NA
v_gene: TRBV4-3
d_gene: NA
j_gene: TRBJ1-6
CDR3nt: TGCGCCAGCAGCCAAGGAAACCGACTGAGCTCCTATAATTCACCCCTCCACTTT
CDR3aa: CASSQGNRLSSYNSPLHF

abundance: NA
v_gene: TRBV7-9
d_gene: TRBD2
j_gene: TRBJ2-2
CDR3nt: TGTGCCAGCTTTCCGGGACTAGCCCCCGGGGAGCTGTTTTTT
CDR3aa: CASFPGLAPGELFF

abundance: NA
v_gene: TRBV5-1
d_gene: NA
j_gene: TRBJ1-2
CDR3nt: TGCGCCAGCAGCTTGGCGGGTCCCAATTATATCTATGGCTACACCTTC
CDR3aa: CASSLAGPNYIYGYTF

abundance: NA
v_gene: TRBV9
d_gene: NA
j_gene: TRBJ2-7
CDR3nt: TGTGCCAGCAGCGTAGCGGGGGTGAACTACGAGCAGTACTTC
CDR3aa: CASSVAGVNYEQYF

abundance: NA
v_gene: TRBV7-9
d_gene: TRBD1
j_gene: TRBJ1-1
CDR3nt: TGTGCCAGCAGCTTAGTAGGACAGACAGGGCGGGCTTTCTTT
CDR3aa: CASSLVGQTGRAFF

abundance: NA
v_gene: TRBV2
d_gene: NA
j_gene: TRBJ1-5
CDR3nt: TGTGCCAGCAGTGAAAGGACAGCTTCTAGACAGCCCCAGCATTTT
CDR3aa: CASSERTASRQPQHF

abundance: NA
v_gene: TRBV11-2
d_gene: NA
j_gene: TRBJ2-7
CDR3nt: TGTGCCAGCAGCTTAGACAGGGTCCACGAGCAGTACTTC
CDR3aa: CASSLDRVHEQYF

abundance: NA
v_gene: TRBV14
d_gene: NA
j_gene: TRBJ1-4
CDR3nt: TGTGCCAGCAGCCAAGGTCGCAGGATTTCTAATGAAAAACTGTTTTTT
CDR3aa: CASSQGRRISNEKLFF

abundance: NA
v_gene: TRBV2
d_gene: TRBD1
j_gene: TRBJ2-1
CDR3nt: TGTGCCAGCAGGGCCGGGACAGTCCCGTTCTTC
CDR3aa: CASRAGTVPFF

abundance: NA
v_gene: TRBV25-1
d_gene: NA
j_gene: TRBJ2-1
CDR3nt: TGTGCCAGCAGTGAACCAGCGCTGTCGGGCAATGAGCAGTTCTTC
CDR3aa: CASSEPALSGNEQFF

abundance: NA
v_gene: TRBV5-1
d_gene: NA
j_gene: TRBJ2-2
CDR3nt: TGCGCCAGCAGCTTGGAATGGGGCGGAACCGGGGAGCTGTTTTTT
CDR3aa: CASSLEWGGTGELFF

abundance: few
v_gene: TRBV11-2
d_gene: NA
j_gene: TRBJ2-7
CDR3nt: TGTGCCAGCAGCCTCCGTAACTCCTACGAGCAGTACTTC
CDR3aa: CASSLRNSYEQYF

abundance: once
v_gene: TRBV11-2
d_gene: TRBD1
j_gene: TRBJ2-7
CDR3nt: TGTGCCAGCAGCTCTTCGGACAGGGGGCGTACGTACGAGCAGTACTTC
CDR3aa: CASSSSDRGRTYEQYF

abundance: few
v_gene: TRBV18
d_gene: NA
j_gene: TRBJ1-6
CDR3nt: TGTGCCAGCTCACCACAGCTCTCGACCTATAATTCACCCCTCCACTTT
CDR3aa: CASSPQLSTYNSPLHF

abundance: NA
v_gene: TRBV9
d_gene: NA
j_gene: TRBJ2-1
CDR3nt: TGTGCCAGCAGCGTAGTTGGCACCTCCTACAATGAGCAGTTCTTC
CDR3aa: CASSVVGTSYNEQFF

abundance: NA
v_gene: TRBV29-1
d_gene: TRBD2
j_gene: TRBJ2-2
CDR3nt: TGCAGCGTTGAACCTAGCGGGGGATCGAACACCGGGGAGCTGTTTTTT
CDR3aa: CSVEPSGGSNTGELFF

abundance: NA
v_gene: TRBV5-1
d_gene: NA
j_gene: TRBJ1-2
CDR3nt: TGCGCCAGCAGCTTGGCCGGGGGGTACAATGGCTACACCTTC
CDR3aa: CASSLAGGYNGYTF

abundance: NA
v_gene: TRBV13
d_gene: NA
j_gene: TRBJ2-7
CDR3nt: TGTGCCACCCGCGGTGGAAGCTCCTACGAGCAGTACTTC
CDR3aa: CATRGGSSYEQYF

abundance: NA
v_gene: TRBV7-2
d_gene: TRBD2
j_gene: TRBJ2-7
CDR3nt: TGTGCCAGCAGCCTATTTAGCGGGGCCCACTACGAGCAGTACTTC
CDR3aa: CASSLFSGAHYEQYF

abundance: NA
v_gene: TRBV5-1
d_gene: NA
j_gene: TRBJ2-3
CDR3nt: TGCGCCAGCAGCTTGACGCTACTAGAAGATACGCAGTATTTT
CDR3aa: CASSLTLLEDTQYF

abundance: NA
v_gene: TRBV7-6
d_gene: TRBD1
j_gene: TRBJ2-3
CDR3nt: TGTGCCAGCAGCTTAGCAATTGAGACAGGGGGAACAGATACGCAGTATTTT
CDR3aa: CASSLAIETGGTDTQYF

abundance: NA
v_gene: TRBV19
d_gene: NA
j_gene: TRBJ1-1
CDR3nt: TGTGCCAGTACCCCCGGGGAGGGGCTAAAAGCTTTCTTT
CDR3aa: CASTPGEGLKAFF

abundance: NA
v_gene: TRBV5-4
d_gene: NA
j_gene: TRBJ1-1
CDR3nt: TGTGCCAGCAGCTTGATATCAGAAAGAAGCACTGAAGCTTTCTTT
CDR3aa: CASSLISERSTEAFF